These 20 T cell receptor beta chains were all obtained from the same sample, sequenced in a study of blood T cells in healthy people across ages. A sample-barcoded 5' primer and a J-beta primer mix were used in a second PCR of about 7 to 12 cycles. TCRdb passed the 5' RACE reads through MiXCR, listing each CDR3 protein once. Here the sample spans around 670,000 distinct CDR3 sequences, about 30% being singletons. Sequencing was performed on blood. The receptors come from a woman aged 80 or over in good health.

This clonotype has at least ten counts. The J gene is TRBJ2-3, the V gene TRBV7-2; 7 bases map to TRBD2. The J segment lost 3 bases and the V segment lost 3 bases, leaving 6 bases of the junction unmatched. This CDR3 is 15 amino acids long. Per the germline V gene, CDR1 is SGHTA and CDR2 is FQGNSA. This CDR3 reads CASSLGGERTDTQYF. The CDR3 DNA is TGTGCCAGCAGCTTGGGGGGGGAAAGGACAGATACGCAGTATTTT. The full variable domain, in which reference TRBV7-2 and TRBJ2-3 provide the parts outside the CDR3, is GAGVSQSPSNKVTEKGKDVELRCDPISGHTALYWYRQSLGQGLEFLIYFQGNSAPDKSGLPSDRFSAERTGGSVSTLTIQRTQQEDSAVYLCASSLGGERTDTQYFGPGTRLTVL.

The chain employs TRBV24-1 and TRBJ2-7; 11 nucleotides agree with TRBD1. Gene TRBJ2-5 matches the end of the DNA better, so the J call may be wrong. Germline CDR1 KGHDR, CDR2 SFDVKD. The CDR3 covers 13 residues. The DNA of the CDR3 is TGTGCCATCCTGGACAGGGGGCTGAAGACCCAGTACTTC. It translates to CAILDRGLKTQYF.

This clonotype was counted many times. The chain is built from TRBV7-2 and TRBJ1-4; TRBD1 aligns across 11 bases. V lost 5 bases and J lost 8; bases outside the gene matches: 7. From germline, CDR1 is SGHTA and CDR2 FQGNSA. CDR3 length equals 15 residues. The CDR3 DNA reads TGTGCCAGCAGCATGGACAGGGGGCGAGGCGAAAAACTGTTTTTT. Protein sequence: CASSMDRGRGEKLFF.

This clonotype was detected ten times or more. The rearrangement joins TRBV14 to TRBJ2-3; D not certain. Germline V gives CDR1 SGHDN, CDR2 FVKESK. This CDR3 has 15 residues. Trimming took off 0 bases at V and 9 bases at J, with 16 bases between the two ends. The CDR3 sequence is CASSQDRAPPRTQYF. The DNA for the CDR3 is TGTGCCAGCAGCCAAGATAGGGCTCCGCCGCGAACGCAGTATTTT.

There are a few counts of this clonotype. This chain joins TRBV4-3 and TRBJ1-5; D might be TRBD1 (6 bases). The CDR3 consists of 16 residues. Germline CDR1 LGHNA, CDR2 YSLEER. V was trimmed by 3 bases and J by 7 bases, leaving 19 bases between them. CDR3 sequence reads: CASSQRVKQGRQPQHF. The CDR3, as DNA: TGCGCCAGCAGCCAGAGGGTAAAACAGGGAAGACAGCCCCAGCATTTT.

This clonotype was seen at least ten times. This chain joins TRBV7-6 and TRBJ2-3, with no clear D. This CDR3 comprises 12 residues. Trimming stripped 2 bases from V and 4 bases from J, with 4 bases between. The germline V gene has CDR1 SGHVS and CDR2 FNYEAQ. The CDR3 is CASSLISDTQYF. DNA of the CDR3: TGTGCCAGCAGCTTAATCTCAGATACGCAGTATTTT.

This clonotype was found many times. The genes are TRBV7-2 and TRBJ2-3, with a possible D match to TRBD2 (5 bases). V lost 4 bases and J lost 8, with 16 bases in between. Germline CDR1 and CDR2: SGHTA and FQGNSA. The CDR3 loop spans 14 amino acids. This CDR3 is CASSSTTNGGTQYF. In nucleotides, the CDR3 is TGTGCCAGCAGCTCAACGACTAACGGCGGTACGCAGTATTTT.

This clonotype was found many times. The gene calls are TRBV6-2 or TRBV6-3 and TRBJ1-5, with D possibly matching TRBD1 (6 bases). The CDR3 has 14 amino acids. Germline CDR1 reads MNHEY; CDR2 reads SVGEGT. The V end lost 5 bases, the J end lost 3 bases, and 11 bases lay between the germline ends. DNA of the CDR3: TGTGCCAGCAGTCCGGACAGAATCAATCAGCCCCAGCATTTT. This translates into CASSPDRINQPQHF.

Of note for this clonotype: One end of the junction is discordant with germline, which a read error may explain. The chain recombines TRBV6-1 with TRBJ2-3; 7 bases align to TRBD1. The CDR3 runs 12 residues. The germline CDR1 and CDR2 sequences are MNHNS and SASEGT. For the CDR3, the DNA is TGTGCCAGCAGTGAAGGGACAGGTACGCAGTATTTT. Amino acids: CASSEGTGTQYF.

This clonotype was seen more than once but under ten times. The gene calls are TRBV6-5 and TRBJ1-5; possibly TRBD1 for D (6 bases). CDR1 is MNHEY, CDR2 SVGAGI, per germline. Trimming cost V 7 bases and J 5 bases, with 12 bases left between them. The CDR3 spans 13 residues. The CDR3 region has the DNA TGTGCCAGCATGGGGGGGGCCCATCAGCCCCAGCATTTT. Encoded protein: CASMGGAHQPQHF.

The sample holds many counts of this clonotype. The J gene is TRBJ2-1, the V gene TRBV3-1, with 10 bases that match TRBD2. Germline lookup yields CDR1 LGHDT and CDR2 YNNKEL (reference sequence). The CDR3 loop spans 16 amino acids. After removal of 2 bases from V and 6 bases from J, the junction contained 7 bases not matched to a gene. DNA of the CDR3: TGTGCCAGCAGCCAAACTAGCGGGGTCCTTCGCAATGAGCAGTTCTTC. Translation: CASSQTSGVLRNEQFF.

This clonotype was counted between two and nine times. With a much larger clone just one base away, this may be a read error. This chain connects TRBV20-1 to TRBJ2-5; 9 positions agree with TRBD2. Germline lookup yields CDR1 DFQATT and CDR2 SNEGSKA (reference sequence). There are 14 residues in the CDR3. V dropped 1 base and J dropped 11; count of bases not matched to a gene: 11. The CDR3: CSARAMLAGKEQYF. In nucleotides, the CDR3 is TGCAGTGCTAGAGCAATGCTAGCGGGGAAGGAGCAGTACTTC.

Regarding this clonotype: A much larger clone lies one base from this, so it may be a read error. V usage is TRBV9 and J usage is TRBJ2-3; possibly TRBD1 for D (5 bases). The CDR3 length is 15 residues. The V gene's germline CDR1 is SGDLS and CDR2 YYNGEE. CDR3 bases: TGTACCAGCAGCGTTTTGCAGGGTTGGACAGATACGCAGTATTTT. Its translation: CTSSVLQGWTDTQYF.

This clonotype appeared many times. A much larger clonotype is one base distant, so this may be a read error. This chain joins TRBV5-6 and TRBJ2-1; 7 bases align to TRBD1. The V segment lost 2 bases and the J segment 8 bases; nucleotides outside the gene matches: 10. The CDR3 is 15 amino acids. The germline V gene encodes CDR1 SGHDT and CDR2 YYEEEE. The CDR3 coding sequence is TGTGCCAGCAGCTTTAAGACAGGGTATAGCGATGAGCAGTTCTTC. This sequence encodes CASSFKTGYSDEQFF.

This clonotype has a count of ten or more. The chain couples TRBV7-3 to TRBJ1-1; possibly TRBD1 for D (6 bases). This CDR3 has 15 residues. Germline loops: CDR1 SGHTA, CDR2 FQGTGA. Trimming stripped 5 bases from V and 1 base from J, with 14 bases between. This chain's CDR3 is CASSPGGQRNTEAFF. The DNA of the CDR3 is TGTGCCAGCAGCCCCGGCGGACAGCGGAACACTGAAGCTTTCTTT.

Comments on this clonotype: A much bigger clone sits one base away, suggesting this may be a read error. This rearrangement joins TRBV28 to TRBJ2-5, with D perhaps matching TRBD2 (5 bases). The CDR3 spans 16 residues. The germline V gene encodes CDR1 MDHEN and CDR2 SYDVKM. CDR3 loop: CASSFLRGLVGEAQYF. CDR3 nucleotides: TGTGCCAGCAGTTTTCTTCGGGGTCTGGTGGGAGAGGCCCAGTACTTC.

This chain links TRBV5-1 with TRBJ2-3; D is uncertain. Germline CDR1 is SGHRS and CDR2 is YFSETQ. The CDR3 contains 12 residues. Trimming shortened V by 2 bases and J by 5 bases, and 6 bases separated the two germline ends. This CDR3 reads CASSFEQDTQYF. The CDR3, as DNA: TGCGCCAGCAGCTTTGAACAAGATACGCAGTATTTT.

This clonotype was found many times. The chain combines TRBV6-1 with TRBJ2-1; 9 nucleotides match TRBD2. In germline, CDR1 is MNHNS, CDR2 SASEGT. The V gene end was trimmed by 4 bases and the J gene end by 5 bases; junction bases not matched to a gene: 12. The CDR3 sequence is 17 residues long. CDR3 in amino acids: CASSAIFSGGMNNEQFF. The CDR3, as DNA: TGTGCCAGCAGTGCGATATTTAGCGGGGGTATGAACAATGAGCAGTTCTTC.

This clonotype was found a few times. The CDR3 nucleotides are TGTGCCTGGAGTGGAGGGACACCCGGAAACACCATATATTTT. It translates to CAWSGGTPGNTIYF. This chain uses TRBV30 with TRBJ1-3; weak D call: TRBD1 (6 bases). V was pared by 1 base and J by 4 bases, with 11 bases between. The CDR3 has 14 amino acids. Germline CDR1 is GTSNPN and CDR2 is SVGIG (reference sequence).

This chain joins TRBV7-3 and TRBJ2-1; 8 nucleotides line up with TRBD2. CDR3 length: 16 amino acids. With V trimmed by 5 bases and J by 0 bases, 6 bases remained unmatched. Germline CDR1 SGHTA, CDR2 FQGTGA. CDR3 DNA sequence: TGTGCCAGCAGCCCGGGGGGGCCGAGCTCCTACAATGAGCAGTTCTTC. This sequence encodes CASSPGGPSSYNEQFF. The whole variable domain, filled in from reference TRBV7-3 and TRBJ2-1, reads GAGVSQTPSNKVTEKGKYVELRCDPISGHTALYWYRQSLGQGPEFLIYFQGTGAADDSGLPNDRFFAVRPEGSVSTLKIQRTERGDSAVYLCASSPGGPSSYNEQFFGPGTRLTVL.